What follows are 2 T cell receptor beta chains derived from one specimen sequenced in a study of OX40 agonist ivuxolimab in advanced cancers. Produced via immunoSEQ multiplex PCR; TCRdb's table is partial and in-frame only. The sample has over 150,000 clones; around 94% are singletons. This specimen consisted of CD4+ or CD8+ T cells sorted from blood, obtained in a trial of the OX40 agonist ivuxolimab. The source of these receptors is an adult with an advanced solid tumor such as melanoma, head and neck, liver or kidney cancer.

This chain links TRBV7-2 with TRBJ1-2; 12 nucleotides line up with TRBD1. In germline, CDR1 is SGHTA, CDR2 FQGNSA. The CDR3 has 17 amino acids. V dropped 5 bases and J dropped 5; count of bases not matched to a gene: 12. The CDR3 is CASSVNAGTGGGYGYTF. The CDR3 DNA follows: TGTGCCAGCAGCGTAAATGCCGGGACAGGGGGCGGATATGGCTACACCTTC.

The J gene is TRBJ2-4, the V gene TRBV19; 9 bases are a match to TRBD2. V lost 3 bases, J lost 9 bases, and 6 bases stayed unmatched. Germline loops: CDR1 LNHDA, CDR2 SQIVND (reference sequence). This CDR3 region has 14 residues. The CDR3 DNA is TGTGCCAGTAGTATCGGCGGGAGGGCCGCCATTCAGTACTTC. Translating gives CASSIGGRAAIQYF.